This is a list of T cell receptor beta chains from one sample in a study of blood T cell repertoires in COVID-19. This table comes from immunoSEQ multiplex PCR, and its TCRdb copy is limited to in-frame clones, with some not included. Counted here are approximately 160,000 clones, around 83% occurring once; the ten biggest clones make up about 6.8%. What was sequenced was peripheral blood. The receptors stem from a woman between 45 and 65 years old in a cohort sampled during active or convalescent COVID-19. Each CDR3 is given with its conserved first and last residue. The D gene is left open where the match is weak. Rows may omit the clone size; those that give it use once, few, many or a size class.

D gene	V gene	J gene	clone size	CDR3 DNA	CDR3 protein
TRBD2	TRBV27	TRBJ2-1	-	TGTGCCAGCAGTTCCTGGACTAGCGGGGATCCTGAGCAGTTCTTC	CASSSWTSGDPEQFF
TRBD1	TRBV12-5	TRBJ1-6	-	TGTGCTAGTGGTTTGGGGACAGGGTGGAGCTCACCCCTCCACTTT	CASGLGTGWSSPLHF
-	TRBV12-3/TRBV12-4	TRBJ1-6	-	TGTGCCAGCAGACCACAGGGACATTCACCCCTCCACTTT	CASRPQGHSPLHF
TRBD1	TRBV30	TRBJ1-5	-	TGTGCCTGGAGTGTGGACAGGGAAGATCAGCCCCAGCATTTT	CAWSVDREDQPQHF
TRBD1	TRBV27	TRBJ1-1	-	TGTGCCAGCAGAGAGAGACAGGGGGGCACTGAAGCTTTCTTT	CASRERQGGTEAFF
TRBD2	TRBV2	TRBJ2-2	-	TGTGCCAGCAGTGAAGCGGGGGGGATAGGGGAGCTGTTTTTT	CASSEAGGIGELFF
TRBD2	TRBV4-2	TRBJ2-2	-	TGTGCCAGCAGCCAAACGGCGCTAGCGGGGGGGAACACCGGGGAGCTGTTTTTT	CASSQTALAGGNTGELFF
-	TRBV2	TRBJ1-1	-	TGTGCCAGCAACTCGTTCAGGTCCGGCACTGAAGCTTTCTTT	CASNSFRSGTEAFF
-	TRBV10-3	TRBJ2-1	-	TGTGCCATCAGTGACCGGCCCGGGGTGGGCGGGGTATCCTACAATGAGCAGTTCTTC	CAISDRPGVGGVSYNEQFF
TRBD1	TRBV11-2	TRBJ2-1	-	TGTGCCAGCAGAACTGCCGGGACAGGGTACAATGAGCAGTTCTTC	CASRTAGTGYNEQFF
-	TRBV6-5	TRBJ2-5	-	TGTGCCAGCAGTTACGACACCCAAGAGACCCAGTACTTC	CASSYDTQETQYF
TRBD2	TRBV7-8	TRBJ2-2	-	TGTGCCAGCAGCGGCCTAAGACTAGCGCCGAATAACACCGGGGAGCTGTTTTTT	CASSGLRLAPNNTGELFF
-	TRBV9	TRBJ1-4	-	TGTGCCAGCAGCGTTACTCCTACCTATGAAAAACTGTTTTTT	CASSVTPTYEKLFF
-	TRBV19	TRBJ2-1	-	TGTGCCAGTAGTATCCGCGCAGGTTGGATACAGGATGAGCAGTTCTTC	CASSIRAGWIQDEQFF
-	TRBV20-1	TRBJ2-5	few	TGCAGTGCTAGACCGCAAGAGACCCAGTACTTC	CSARPQETQYF
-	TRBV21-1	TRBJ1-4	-	TGTGCCAGCAGCAATGGGGAATCAGGGTTGGGTAATGAAAAACTGTTTTTT	CASSNGESGLGNEKLFF
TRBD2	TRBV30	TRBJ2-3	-	TGTGCCTGGAGAAAGGCTAGCGGGGCAGATACGCAGTATTTT	CAWRKASGADTQYF
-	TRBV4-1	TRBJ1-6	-	TGCGCCAGCAGGCAATCAAAGAGCTCCTATAATTCACCCCTCCACTTT	CASRQSKSSYNSPLHF
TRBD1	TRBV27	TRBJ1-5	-	TGTGCCAGCAGTTTGGGACAGGGTAACCAGCCCCAGCATTTT	CASSLGQGNQPQHF
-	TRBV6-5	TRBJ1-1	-	TGTGCCAGCCAGACTTCGGAGGCGGGGAACACTGAAGCTTTCTTT	CASQTSEAGNTEAFF
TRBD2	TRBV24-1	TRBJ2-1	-	TGTGCCACCAGTGTTAGCGGGGAAGGGAATGAGCAGTTCTTC	CATSVSGEGNEQFF
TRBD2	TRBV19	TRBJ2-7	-	TGTGCCAGTAGTTCGACTAGCGGGGACCTCAACGAGCAGTACTTC	CASSSTSGDLNEQYF
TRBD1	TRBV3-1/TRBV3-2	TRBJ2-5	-	TGTGCCAGCAGCTTTCCGACAGGGGCGTCGGAGACCCAGTACTTC	CASSFPTGASETQYF
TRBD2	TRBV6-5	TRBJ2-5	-	TGTGCCAGCAGTCGGTTCGGGGGGGGTCAAGAGACCCAGTACTTC	CASSRFGGGQETQYF
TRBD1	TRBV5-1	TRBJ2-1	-	TGCGCCAGCAGCGAAGGGACAGGGGCGCCCAATGAGCAGTTCTTC	CASSEGTGAPNEQFF
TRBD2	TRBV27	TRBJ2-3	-	TGTGCCAGCAGCCTCCTCGGGACTAGCGGGGGGGCCCGGTATACGCAGTATTTT	CASSLLGTSGGARYTQYF